This is a list of T cell receptor beta chains from one sample in a study of blood T cell repertoires in COVID-19. TCRdb's table, derived via immunoSEQ multiplex PCR, lists solely in-frame clones and lacks some. The table shows hundreds of thousands of clones, with 85% occurring only once. The sample consisted of peripheral blood. The receptors derive from a man between 50 and 59 years old with active or convalescent COVID-19. Each CDR3 is given with its conserved first and last residue. Fields, in order: J gene, D gene, V gene, clone size, CDR3 protein, CDR3 DNA. The D gene is left open where the match is weak. A row's size may be missing; if present it is once, few, many or a size class.

j_gene: TRBJ1-5
d_gene: TRBD1
v_gene: TRBV27
abundance: once
CDR3aa: CASSSVTGGPNQPQHF
CDR3nt: TGTGCCAGCAGTTCAGTAACAGGGGGCCCCAATCAGCCCCAGCATTTT

j_gene: TRBJ2-3
d_gene: -
v_gene: TRBV2
abundance: -
CDR3aa: CASSQERTTDTQYF
CDR3nt: TGTGCCAGCAGCCAGGAGCGGACCACAGATACGCAGTATTTT

j_gene: TRBJ2-3
d_gene: TRBD1
v_gene: TRBV4-1
abundance: many
CDR3aa: CASSPTGGDTQYF
CDR3nt: TGCGCCAGCAGCCCCACAGGGGGAGATACGCAGTATTTT

j_gene: TRBJ1-1
d_gene: -
v_gene: TRBV11-2
abundance: -
CDR3aa: CASSLDPGFNTEAFF
CDR3nt: TGTGCCAGCAGCTTAGATCCGGGGTTCAACACTGAAGCTTTCTTT

j_gene: TRBJ2-1
d_gene: -
v_gene: TRBV7-9
abundance: -
CDR3aa: CASSPKPRLGNEQFF
CDR3nt: TGTGCCAGCAGCCCTAAGCCCCGACTGGGCAATGAGCAGTTCTTC

j_gene: TRBJ2-3
d_gene: -
v_gene: TRBV11-2
abundance: -
CDR3aa: CASSLSARGPPDTQYF
CDR3nt: TGTGCCAGCAGCTTATCCGCCCGGGGTCCCCCAGATACGCAGTATTTT

j_gene: TRBJ1-2
d_gene: -
v_gene: TRBV10-3
abundance: -
CDR3aa: CAISESKKEIPNYGYTF
CDR3nt: TGTGCCATCAGTGAGTCGAAGAAGGAGATCCCTAACTATGGCTACACCTTC

j_gene: TRBJ2-3
d_gene: -
v_gene: TRBV2
abundance: -
CDR3aa: CASKPAGVSDTQYF
CDR3nt: TGTGCCAGCAAACCGGCAGGGGTTTCAGATACGCAGTATTTT

j_gene: TRBJ1-1
d_gene: -
v_gene: TRBV15
abundance: -
CDR3aa: CATSAGITEAFF
CDR3nt: TGTGCCACCAGCGCAGGGATCACTGAAGCTTTCTTT

j_gene: TRBJ1-6
d_gene: TRBD1
v_gene: TRBV3-1/TRBV3-2
abundance: once
CDR3aa: CASSSPARDSRLSSYNSPLHF
CDR3nt: TGTGCCAGCAGCTCCCCCGCCCGGGACAGCAGACTGAGCTCCTATAATTCACCCCTCCACTTT

j_gene: TRBJ1-2
d_gene: -
v_gene: TRBV23-1
abundance: -
CDR3aa: CARWDKTGSYGYTF
CDR3nt: TGCGCTCGGTGGGATAAGACAGGTTCGTATGGCTACACCTTC

j_gene: TRBJ2-1
d_gene: TRBD2
v_gene: TRBV24-1
abundance: -
CDR3aa: CATSDSSGSGWGEQFF
CDR3nt: TGTGCCACCAGTGATAGTAGCGGGAGTGGATGGGGTGAGCAGTTCTTC

j_gene: TRBJ2-5
d_gene: TRBD1
v_gene: TRBV28
abundance: -
CDR3aa: CASSPRQGIQETQYF
CDR3nt: TGTGCCAGCAGCCCCCGACAGGGGATCCAAGAGACCCAGTACTTC

j_gene: TRBJ2-1
d_gene: TRBD1
v_gene: TRBV28
abundance: -
CDR3aa: CASAGTGTDNEQFF
CDR3nt: TGTGCCAGCGCCGGGACAGGGACTGACAATGAGCAGTTCTTC

j_gene: TRBJ1-2
d_gene: TRBD1
v_gene: TRBV10-3
abundance: -
CDR3aa: CAISERTGDGYTF
CDR3nt: TGTGCCATCAGTGAGCGGACAGGGGATGGCTACACCTTC

j_gene: TRBJ1-1
d_gene: TRBD1
v_gene: TRBV19
abundance: -
CDR3aa: CASSRTGGETEAFF
CDR3nt: TGTGCCAGTAGCCGCACAGGGGGAGAAACTGAAGCTTTCTTT

j_gene: TRBJ2-5
d_gene: -
v_gene: TRBV6-5
abundance: -
CDR3aa: CASEKETQYF
CDR3nt: TGTGCCAGCGAGAAAGAGACCCAGTACTTC

j_gene: TRBJ1-5
d_gene: -
v_gene: TRBV29-1
abundance: -
CDR3aa: CSVEGGQGQPQHF
CDR3nt: TGCAGCGTTGAAGGAGGGCAAGGCCAGCCCCAGCATTTT

j_gene: TRBJ2-7
d_gene: -
v_gene: TRBV5-4
abundance: -
CDR3aa: CASSPPERADYEQYF
CDR3nt: TGTGCCAGCAGCCCGCCGGAGCGGGCGGACTACGAGCAGTACTTC

j_gene: TRBJ1-5
d_gene: -
v_gene: TRBV30
abundance: -
CDR3aa: CAWRARGLSNQPQHF
CDR3nt: TGTGCCTGGAGGGCAAGGGGTCTAAGCAATCAGCCCCAGCATTTT

j_gene: TRBJ1-4
d_gene: -
v_gene: TRBV28
abundance: -
CDR3aa: CASSPGGTNEKLFF
CDR3nt: TGTGCCAGCAGTCCAGGTGGGACTAATGAAAAACTGTTTTTT

j_gene: TRBJ2-1
d_gene: TRBD1
v_gene: TRBV11-3
abundance: -
CDR3aa: CASSPPGTGQGEQFF
CDR3nt: TGTGCCAGCAGCCCCCCCGGCACGGGACAGGGTGAGCAGTTCTTC

j_gene: TRBJ1-2
d_gene: TRBD1
v_gene: TRBV29-1
abundance: -
CDR3aa: CSVEVDRAVGYTF
CDR3nt: TGCAGCGTTGAAGTTGACAGGGCGGTAGGCTACACCTTC

j_gene: TRBJ2-7
d_gene: -
v_gene: TRBV27
abundance: -
CDR3aa: CASRTGLLYEQYF
CDR3nt: TGTGCCAGCAGGACAGGTTTACTCTACGAGCAGTACTTC